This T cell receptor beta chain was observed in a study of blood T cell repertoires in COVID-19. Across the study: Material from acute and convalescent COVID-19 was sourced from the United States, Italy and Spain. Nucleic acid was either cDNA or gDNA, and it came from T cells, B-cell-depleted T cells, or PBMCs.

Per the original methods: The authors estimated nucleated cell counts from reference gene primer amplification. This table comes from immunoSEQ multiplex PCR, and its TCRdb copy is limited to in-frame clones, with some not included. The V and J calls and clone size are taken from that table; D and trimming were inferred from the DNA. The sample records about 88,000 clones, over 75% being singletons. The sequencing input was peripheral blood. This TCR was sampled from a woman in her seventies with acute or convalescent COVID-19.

The chain's CDR3 is CASSLRTSGRTDTQYF. The CDR3 region has the DNA TGCGCCAGCAGCTTAAGGACTAGCGGGAGGACAGATACGCAGTATTTT. This sequence joins TRBV5-1 and TRBJ2-3; 14 bases are shared with TRBD2. The germline CDR1 and CDR2 sequences are SGHRS and YFSETQ. Trimming cost V 2 bases and J 3 bases; bases outside gene matches: 2. CDR3 size: 16 residues.